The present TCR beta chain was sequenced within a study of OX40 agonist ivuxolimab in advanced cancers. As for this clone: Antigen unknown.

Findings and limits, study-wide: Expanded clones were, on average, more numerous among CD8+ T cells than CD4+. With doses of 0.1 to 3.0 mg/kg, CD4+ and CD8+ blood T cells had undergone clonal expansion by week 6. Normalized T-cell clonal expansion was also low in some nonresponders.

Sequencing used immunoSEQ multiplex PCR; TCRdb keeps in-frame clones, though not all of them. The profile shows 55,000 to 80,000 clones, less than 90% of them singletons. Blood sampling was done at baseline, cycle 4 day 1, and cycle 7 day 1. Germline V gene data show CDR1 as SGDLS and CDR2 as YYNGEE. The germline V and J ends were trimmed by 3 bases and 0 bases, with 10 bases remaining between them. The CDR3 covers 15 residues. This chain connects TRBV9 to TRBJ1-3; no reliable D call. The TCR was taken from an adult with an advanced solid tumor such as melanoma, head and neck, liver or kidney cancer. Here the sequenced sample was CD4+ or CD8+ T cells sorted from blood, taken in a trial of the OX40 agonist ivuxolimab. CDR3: CASSERRDSGNTIYF. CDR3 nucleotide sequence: TGTGCCAGCAGCGAAAGACGGGACTCTGGAAACACCATATATTTT.